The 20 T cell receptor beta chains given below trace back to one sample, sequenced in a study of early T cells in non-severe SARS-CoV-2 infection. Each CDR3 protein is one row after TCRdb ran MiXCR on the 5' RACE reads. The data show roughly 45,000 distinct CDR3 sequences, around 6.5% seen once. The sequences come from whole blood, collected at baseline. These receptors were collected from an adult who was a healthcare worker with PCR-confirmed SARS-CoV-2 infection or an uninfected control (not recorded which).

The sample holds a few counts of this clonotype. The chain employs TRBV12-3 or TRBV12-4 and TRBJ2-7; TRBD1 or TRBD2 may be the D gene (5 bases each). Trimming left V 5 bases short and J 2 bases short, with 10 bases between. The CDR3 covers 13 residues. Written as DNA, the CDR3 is TGTGCCAGCAGTCGGGACGGCACCTACGAGCAGTACTTC. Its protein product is CASSRDGTYEQYF.

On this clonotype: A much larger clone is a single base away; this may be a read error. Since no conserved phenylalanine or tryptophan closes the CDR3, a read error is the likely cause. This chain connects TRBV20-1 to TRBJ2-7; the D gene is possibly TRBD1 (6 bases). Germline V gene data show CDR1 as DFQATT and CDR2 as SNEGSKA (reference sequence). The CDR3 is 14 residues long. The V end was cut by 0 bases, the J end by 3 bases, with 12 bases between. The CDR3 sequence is CSARDPRGVYEQYY. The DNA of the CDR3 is TGCAGTGCTAGAGATCCCAGGGGAGTCTACGAGCAGTACTAC.

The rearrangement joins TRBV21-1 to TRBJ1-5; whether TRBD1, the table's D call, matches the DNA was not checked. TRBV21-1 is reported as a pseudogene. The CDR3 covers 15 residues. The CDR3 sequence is CASSKALGVDQPQHF. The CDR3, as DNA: TGTGCCAGCAGCAAAGCGCTGGGGGTGGACCAGCCCCAGCATTTT.

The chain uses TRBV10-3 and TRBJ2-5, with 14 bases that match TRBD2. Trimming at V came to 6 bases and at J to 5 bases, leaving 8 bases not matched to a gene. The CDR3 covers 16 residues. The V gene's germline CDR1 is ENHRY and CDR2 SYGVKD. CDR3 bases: TGTGCCATCAGGGCGCCGGGACTAGCGGGAGTTGAGACCCAGTACTTC. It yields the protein CAIRAPGLAGVETQYF.

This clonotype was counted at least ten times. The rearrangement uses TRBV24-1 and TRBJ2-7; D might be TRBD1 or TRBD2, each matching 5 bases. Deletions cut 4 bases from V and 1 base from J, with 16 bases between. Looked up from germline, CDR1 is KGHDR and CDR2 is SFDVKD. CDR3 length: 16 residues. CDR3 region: CATSDSGTGFSYEQYF. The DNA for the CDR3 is TGTGCCACCAGTGACTCCGGGACCGGTTTTTCCTACGAGCAGTACTTC.

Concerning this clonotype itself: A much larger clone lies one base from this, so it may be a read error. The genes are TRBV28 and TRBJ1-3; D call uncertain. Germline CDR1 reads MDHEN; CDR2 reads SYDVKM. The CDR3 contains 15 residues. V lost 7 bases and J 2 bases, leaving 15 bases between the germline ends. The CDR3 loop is CASTQRAPTGNTIYF. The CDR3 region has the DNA TGTGCCAGCACCCAAAGGGCTCCCACTGGAAACACCATATATTTT.

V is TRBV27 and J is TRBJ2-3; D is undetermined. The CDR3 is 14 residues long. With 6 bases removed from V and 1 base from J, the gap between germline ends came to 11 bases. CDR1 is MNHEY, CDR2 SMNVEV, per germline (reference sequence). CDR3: CASRLLYGTDTQYF. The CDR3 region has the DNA TGTGCCAGCAGACTTCTATACGGCACAGATACGCAGTATTTT.

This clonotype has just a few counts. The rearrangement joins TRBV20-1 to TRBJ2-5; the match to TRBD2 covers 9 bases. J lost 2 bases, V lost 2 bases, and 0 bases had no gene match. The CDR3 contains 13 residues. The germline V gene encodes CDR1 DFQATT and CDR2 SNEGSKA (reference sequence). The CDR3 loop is CSARLAGQETQYF. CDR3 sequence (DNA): TGCAGTGCTAGACTAGCGGGGCAAGAGACCCAGTACTTC.

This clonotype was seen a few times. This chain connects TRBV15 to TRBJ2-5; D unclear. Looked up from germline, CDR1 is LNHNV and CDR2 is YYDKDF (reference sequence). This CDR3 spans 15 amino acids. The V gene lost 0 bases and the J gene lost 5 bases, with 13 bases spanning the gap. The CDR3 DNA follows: TGTGCCACCAGCAGAGATGGTGGAGACGTGGAGACCCAGTACTTC. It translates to CATSRDGGDVETQYF.

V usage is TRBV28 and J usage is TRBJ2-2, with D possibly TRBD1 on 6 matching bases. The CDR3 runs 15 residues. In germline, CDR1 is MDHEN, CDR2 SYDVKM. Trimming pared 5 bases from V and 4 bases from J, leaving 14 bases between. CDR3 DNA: TGTGCCAGCAGTCTGGGGGACACCCGCACCGGGGAGCTGTTTTTT. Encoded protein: CASSLGDTRTGELFF.

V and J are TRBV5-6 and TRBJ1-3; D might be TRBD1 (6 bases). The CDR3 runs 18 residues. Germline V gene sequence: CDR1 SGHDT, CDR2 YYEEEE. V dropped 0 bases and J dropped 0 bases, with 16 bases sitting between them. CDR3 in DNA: TGTGCCAGCAGCTTGGGATTCAGGGGTCCTGCCTCTGGAAACACCATATATTTT. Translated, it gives CASSLGFRGPASGNTIYF.

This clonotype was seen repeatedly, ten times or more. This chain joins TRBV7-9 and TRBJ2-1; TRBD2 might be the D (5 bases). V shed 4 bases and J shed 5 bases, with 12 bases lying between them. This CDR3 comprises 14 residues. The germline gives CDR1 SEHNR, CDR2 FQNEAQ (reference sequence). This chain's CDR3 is CASSSRLAHNEQFF. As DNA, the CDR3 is TGTGCCAGCAGCTCCCGGCTAGCCCACAATGAGCAGTTCTTC.

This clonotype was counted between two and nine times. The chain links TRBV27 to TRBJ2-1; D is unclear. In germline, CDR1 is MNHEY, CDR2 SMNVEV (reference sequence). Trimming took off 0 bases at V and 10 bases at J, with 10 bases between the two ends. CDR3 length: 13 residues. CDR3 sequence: CASSLSRGREQFF. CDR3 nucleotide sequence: TGTGCCAGCAGTTTATCGAGAGGCAGGGAGCAGTTCTTC.

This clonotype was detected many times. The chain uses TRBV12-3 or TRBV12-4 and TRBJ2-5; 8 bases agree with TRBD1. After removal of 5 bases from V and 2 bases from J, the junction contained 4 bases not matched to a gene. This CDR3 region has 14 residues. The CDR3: CASSRTGIQETQYF. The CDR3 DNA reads TGTGCCAGCAGTCGGACAGGGATTCAAGAGACCCAGTACTTC.

CDR3: CSADTGNSLEETQYF. The CDR3 DNA sequence: TGCAGTGCTGACACAGGGAATTCCTTGGAGGAGACCCAGTACTTC. The chain is built from TRBV20-1 and TRBJ2-5, with D perhaps TRBD1 (6 bases). The CDR3 extends over 15 amino acids. The V and J ends lost 5 bases and 5 bases respectively, with 21 bases between them. The germline gives CDR1 DFQATT, CDR2 SNEGSKA (reference sequence).

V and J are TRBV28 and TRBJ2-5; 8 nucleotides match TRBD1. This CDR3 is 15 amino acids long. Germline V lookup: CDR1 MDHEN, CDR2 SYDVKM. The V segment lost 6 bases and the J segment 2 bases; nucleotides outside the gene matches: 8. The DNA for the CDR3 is TGTGCCAGCAGATTGACAGGGGCTCTTCAAGAGACCCAGTACTTC. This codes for CASRLTGALQETQYF. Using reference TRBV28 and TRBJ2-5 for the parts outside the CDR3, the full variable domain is DVKVTQSSRYLVKRTGEKVFLECVQDMDHENMFWYRQDPGLGLRLIYFSYDVKMKEKGDIPEGYSVSREKKERFSLILESASTNQTSMYLCASRLTGALQETQYFGPGTRLLVL.

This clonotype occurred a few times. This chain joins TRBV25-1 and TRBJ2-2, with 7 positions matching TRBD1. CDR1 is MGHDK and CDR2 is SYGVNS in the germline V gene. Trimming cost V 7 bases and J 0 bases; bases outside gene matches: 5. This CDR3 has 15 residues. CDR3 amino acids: CASNPGTANTGELFF. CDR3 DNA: TGTGCCAGCAACCCCGGGACAGCGAACACCGGGGAGCTGTTTTTT. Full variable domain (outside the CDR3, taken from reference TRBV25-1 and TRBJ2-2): EADIYQTPRYLVIGTGKKITLECSQTMGHDKMYWYQQDPGMELHLIHYSYGVNSTEKGDLSSESTVSRIRTEHFPLTLESARPSHTSQYLCASNPGTANTGELFFGEGSRLTVL.

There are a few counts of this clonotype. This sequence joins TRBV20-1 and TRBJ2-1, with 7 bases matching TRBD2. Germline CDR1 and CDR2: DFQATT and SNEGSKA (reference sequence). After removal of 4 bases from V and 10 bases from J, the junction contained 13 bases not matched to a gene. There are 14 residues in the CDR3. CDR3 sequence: CSATLKRDRGEQFF. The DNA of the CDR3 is TGCAGTGCTACCCTTAAGCGGGATAGGGGCGAGCAGTTCTTC.

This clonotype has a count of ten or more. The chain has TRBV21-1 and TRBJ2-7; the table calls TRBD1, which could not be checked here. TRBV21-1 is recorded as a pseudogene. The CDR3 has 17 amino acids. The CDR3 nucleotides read TGTGCCAGCAGCCCCCGGGAACAGGACACGATCATTAACGAGCAGTACTTC. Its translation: CASSPREQDTIINEQYF.

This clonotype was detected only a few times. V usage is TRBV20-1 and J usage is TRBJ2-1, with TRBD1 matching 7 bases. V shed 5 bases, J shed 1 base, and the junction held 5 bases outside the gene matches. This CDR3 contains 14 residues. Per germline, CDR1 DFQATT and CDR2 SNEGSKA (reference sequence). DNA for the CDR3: TGCAGTGCTCAGGGACAGCCGTCCTACAATGAGCAGTTCTTC. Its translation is CSAQGQPSYNEQFF.